Reported below is one TCR beta chain. What it recognizes is unknown. This entry comes from a study of CD8+ T cells in alopecia areata. Study details: Patients remained on tofacitinib for 6 to 18 months and then went 6 months without it.

Sequencing templates came from extracted RNA that was reverse transcribed into cDNA. The protocol was immunoSEQ multiplex PCR, while the TCRdb copy is restricted to in-frame clones and leaves out a portion. The sample lists roughly 100,000 clones; over 75% were seen once. Notes on the study in general: Lesional scalp displayed greater clonality than normal scalp, most notably in alopecia totalis/universalis.

Treatment described: oral pan-JAK inhibitor, 5-10 mg twice daily. Germline V gene data show CDR1 as SGDLS and CDR2 as YYNGEE. CDR3 length equals 14 residues. The V gene lost 3 bases and the J gene lost 8 bases, with 15 bases spanning the gap. The V gene is TRBV9, the J gene TRBJ1-5; D might be TRBD1 (6 bases). The source of this sequence is a human donor with alopecia areata. The source material was CD8+ T cells sorted from blood, sampled around week 30, from a patient treated with tofacitinib. The CDR3 loop is CASSGGTRGEPQHF. CDR3 nucleotides: TGTGCCAGCAGCGGAGGGACACGAGGGGAGCCCCAGCATTTT.